This TCR beta chain is drawn from a study of monozygotic twins with inflammatory bowel disease. General study results and limits: The authors note that differing immunosuppressive treatments may have added variability to patient repertoires. No discrimination was achieved between different T cell subtypes.

The CDR3 contains 16 residues. Note on this clonotype: Its antigen is not identified.

Each UMI, carrying a 6-nucleotide sample barcode, came from template switching. TCRalpha and TCRbeta cDNA went through nested PCRs of approximately 16 and 9 cycles, two in total. TCRdb re-called the 5' RACE reads; one entry per CDR3 protein, DNA not given. The sample's table shows approximately 400,000 distinct CDR3 sequences. The sample comprised blood. The sequence was collected from a human donor with ulcerative colitis or Crohn's disease, or a healthy co-twin of an affected twin (not recorded which). The chain couples TRBV6-7 to TRBJ2-2. TRBV6-7 is given ORF status, its function remaining uncertain. The CDR3 sequence is CASSYYDRENTGELFF.